A selection of T cell receptor beta chains follows, all from one sample in a study of tumor-infiltrating lymphocytes in glioblastoma multiforme. TCRdb fed the multiplex PCR reads into MiXCR, producing one record per CDR3 protein. The sample shows around 10,000 distinct CDR3 sequences, 65% to 75% of them seen only once. The sample was brain tumor tissue. The receptors derive from a male donor with glioblastoma. CDR3s include the opening cysteine and the closing phenylalanine or tryptophan. The D gene is left open where the match is weak. Size values are once, few and many counts, or a class for expanded clones, and some rows have none.

J: TRBJ2-6
length: 15
D: .
size: .
V: TRBV7-3
CDR3: CASSFTRAGAKVLTF
DNA: TGTGCCAGCAGCTTTACTAGAGCTGGGGCCAAAGTCCTGACTTTC

J: TRBJ1-1
length: 13
D: .
size: .
V: TRBV7-3
CDR3: CASGSAGDSEAFF
DNA: TGTGCCAGCGGCTCCGCAGGGGATAGTGAAGCTTTCTTT

J: TRBJ1-5
length: 14
D: .
size: medium-sized
V: TRBV20-1
CDR3: CSANTEGELKPQHF
DNA: TGCAGTGCAAACACTGAAGGGGAATTGAAGCCCCAGCATTTT

J: TRBJ2-7
length: 13
D: .
size: .
V: TRBV5-6
CDR3: CASSFGRVYEQYF
DNA: TGTGCCAGCAGCTTCGGCAGGGTCTACGAGCAGTACTTC

J: TRBJ2-5
length: 15
D: TRBD2
size: .
V: TRBV20-1
CDR3: CIARDPGGGGETQYF
DNA: TGCATCGCTAGAGATCCCGGCGGGGGGGGGGAGACCCAGTACTTC

J: TRBJ2-5
length: 17
D: TRBD2
size: .
V: TRBV6-1
CDR3: CASSEAGRPAGMETQYF
DNA: TGTGCCAGCAGTGAAGCCGGAAGACCAGCGGGAATGGAGACCCAGTACTTC

J: TRBJ2-2
length: 14
D: .
size: .
V: TRBV11-2
CDR3: CASSLEMNTGELFF
DNA: TGTGCCAGCAGCTTAGAGATGAACACCGGGGAGCTGTTTTTT

J: TRBJ2-1
length: 13
D: .
size: .
V: TRBV11-3
CDR3: CAISYGANNEQFF
DNA: TGTGCCATTAGTTACGGGGCGAACAATGAGCAGTTCTTC

J: TRBJ2-5
length: 12
D: .
size: .
V: TRBV20-1
CDR3: CSATVVLETQYF
DNA: TGCAGTGCTACCGTCGTCCTGGAGACCCAGTACTTC

J: TRBJ2-3
length: 17
D: .
size: .
V: TRBV11-2
CDR3: CASSLGVRAISTDTQYF
DNA: TGTGCCAGCAGCTTAGGGGTTAGAGCGATTAGCACAGATACGCAGTATTTT

J: TRBJ2-1
length: 14
D: TRBD2
size: .
V: TRBV20-1
CDR3: CSARELAEHNEQFF
DNA: TGCAGTGCTAGGGAACTAGCGGAGCACAATGAGCAGTTCTTC

J: TRBJ2-1
length: 17
D: TRBD1
size: .
V: TRBV11-2
CDR3: CASSLAIRGLSRNEQFF
DNA: TGTGCCAGCAGCTTAGCAATAAGGGGGCTCTCGCGCAATGAGCAGTTCTTC

J: TRBJ2-1
length: 12
D: .
size: many
V: TRBV20-1
CDR3: CSAGWVYNEQFF
DNA: TGCAGTGCTGGATGGGTCTACAATGAGCAGTTCTTC

J: TRBJ2-1
length: 13
D: .
size: many
V: TRBV24-1
CDR3: CATSGDMANEQFF
DNA: TGTGCCACCAGTGGCGACATGGCCAATGAGCAGTTCTTC

J: TRBJ2-2
length: 14
D: .
size: few
V: TRBV6-1
CDR3: CASRRDGLTGELFF
DNA: TGTGCCAGCAGGAGGGACGGACTCACCGGGGAGCTGTTTTTT

J: TRBJ2-3
length: 14
D: .
size: .
V: TRBV11-2
CDR3: CVSSLDWSPGAQYF
DNA: TGTGTCAGCAGCTTAGATTGGTCACCAGGTGCGCAGTATTTT

J: TRBJ2-3
length: 15
D: TRBD2
size: .
V: TRBV24-1
CDR3: CATSDVAGVTETQYF
DNA: TGTGCCACCAGTGATGTAGCGGGGGTCACAGAAACGCAGTACTTT

J: TRBJ2-1
length: 12
D: .
size: .
V: TRBV11-3
CDR3: CASSSDNNEQFF
DNA: TGTGCCAGCAGCTCGGATAACAATGAGCAGTTCTTC

J: TRBJ2-3
length: 13
D: .
size: .
V: TRBV4-3
CDR3: CASSQELIDTQYF
DNA: TGCGCCAGCAGCCAAGAGTTGATAGATACGCAGTATTTT

J: TRBJ2-2
length: 13
D: .
size: many
V: TRBV6-5
CDR3: CASSYKGAGELFF
DNA: TGTGCCAGCAGTTACAAGGGGGCCGGGGAGCTGTTTTTT

J: TRBJ1-5
length: 16
D: TRBD1
size: medium-sized
V: TRBV20-1
CDR3: CSARDMDRVLNQPQHF
DNA: TGCAGTGCTAGAGATATGGACAGGGTTCTCAATCAGCCCCAGCATTTT

J: TRBJ2-7
length: 14
D: TRBD1
size: .
V: TRBV10-3
CDR3: CAISESGQGYEQYF
DNA: TGTGCCATCAGTGAGTCAGGACAGGGCTACGAGCAGTACTTC

J: TRBJ2-5
length: 15
D: TRBD2
size: .
V: TRBV29-1
CDR3: CSAEPTSGRLDTQYF
DNA: TGCAGCGCAGAACCGACTAGCGGGAGGTTGGACACCCAGTACTTC

J: TRBJ2-7
length: 15
D: TRBD1
size: .
V: TRBV5-1
CDR3: CASTNPGQGAQEQYF
DNA: TGCGCCAGCACCAATCCGGGACAGGGGGCGCAGGAGCAGTACTTC

J: TRBJ2-7
length: 15
D: TRBD2
size: .
V: TRBV11-2
CDR3: CASSLSGDVLREQYF
DNA: TGTGCCAGCAGCTTAAGCGGGGACGTACTACGAGAGCAGTACTTC

J: TRBJ2-1
length: 14
D: .
size: .
V: TRBV6-5
CDR3: CARSYGPGFGERFF
DNA: TGTGCCAGAAGTTACGGGCCGGGCTTCGGTGAGCGGTTCTTT

J: TRBJ2-3
length: 15
D: .
size: .
V: TRBV6-1
CDR3: CANLGGTTLAYTQYF
DNA: TGTGCCAACCTCGGCGGCACTACCCTAGCATATACGCAATATTTT

J: TRBJ2-1
length: 12
D: .
size: .
V: TRBV11-2
CDR3: CASSLRIGEQLF
DNA: TGTGCCAGCAGCTTAAGGATCGGTGAGCAGCTCTTC

J: TRBJ2-1
length: 15
D: TRBD2
size: large
V: TRBV6-1
CDR3: CATTGGVTLNNEQFF
DNA: TGTGCCACTACGGGGGGGGTAACCTTGAACAATGAGCAGTTCTTC

J: TRBJ2-3
length: 17
D: .
size: .
V: TRBV4-1
CDR3: CASNQALGNTITDTQYF
DNA: TGCGCCAGCAACCAAGCCTTGGGCAATACTATCACAGATACGCAGTATTTT

J: TRBJ2-2
length: 15
D: TRBD1
size: .
V: TRBV11-2
CDR3: CDSNRRGLDTGDLFF
DNA: TGTGACAGCAACAGAAGGGGGCTGGACACCGGTGACCTGTTTTTT

J: TRBJ2-2
length: 13
D: .
size: .
V: TRBV11-2
CDR3: CASSRDPTGELFF
DNA: TGTGCCAGCAGCCGTGATCCCACCGGGGAGCTGTTTTTT

J: TRBJ1-6
length: 15
D: .
size: few
V: TRBV4-1
CDR3: CASQNLTSGVSPLHF
DNA: TGCGCCAGCCAAAACCTGACATCCGGGGTTTCACCCCTCCACTTC

J: TRBJ2-7
length: 15
D: TRBD1
size: .
V: TRBV11-2
CDR3: CASSSSGDRSYEQYF
DNA: TGTGCCAGCAGCTCCTCCGGGGACAGATCCTACGAGCAGTACTTC

J: TRBJ2-1
length: 14
D: .
size: .
V: TRBV6-5
CDR3: CASSYGPGLGERYF
DNA: TGTGCCAGCAGTTACGGGCCGGGCCTTGGTGAGCGGTACTTC

J: TRBJ1-2
length: 13
D: .
size: medium-sized
V: TRBV5-6
CDR3: CASSLGGAYGYTF
DNA: TGTGCCAGCAGCTTGGGGGGAGCTTATGGCTACACCTTC

J: TRBJ1-1
length: 14
D: TRBD1
size: .
V: TRBV11-1
CDR3: CASSLEGWDSEAFF
DNA: TGCGCCAGCAGCTTAGAGGGGTGGGACAGCGAGGCTTTCTTC

J: TRBJ2-1
length: 17
D: TRBD1
size: .
V: TRBV11-2
CDR3: CASSLAARGPSRDKQFF
DNA: TGTGCCAGCAGCTTAGCAGCAAGGGGGCCTTCGCGCGATAAGCAGTTCTTC

J: TRBJ2-4
length: 15
D: TRBD1
size: few
V: TRBV5-4
CDR3: CASSRDGTGYNIQYF
DNA: TGTGCCAGCAGCAGGGACGGGACAGGATACAACATTCAGTACTTC

J: TRBJ1-1
length: 16
D: TRBD1
size: .
V: TRBV11-2
CDR3: CGNSFSGTGINTEAFF
DNA: TGTGGCAACAGCTTCTCCGGGACAGGGATTAACACTGAAGCTTTCTTT

J: TRBJ1-6
length: 15
D: .
size: .
V: TRBV6-5
CDR3: CASSYLLNRASPLHF
DNA: TGTGCCAGCAGTTACCTATTGAACAGGGCCTCACCCCTCCACTTT

J: TRBJ1-6
length: 17
D: .
size: once
V: TRBV6-5
CDR3: CASSDKYPGAYNSPLRF
DNA: TGTGCCAGCAGTGATAAATATCCGGGAGCCTACAATTCACCGCTCCGCTTT

J: TRBJ2-3
length: 17
D: TRBD2
size: .
V: TRBV5-4
CDR3: CASSSWIAGGPKDTQYF
DNA: TGTGCCAGCAGCTCCTGGATAGCGGGAGGGCCCAAAGATACGCAGTATTTT

J: TRBJ1-1
length: 14
D: .
size: .
V: TRBV29-1
CDR3: CSVEDLGVYTEAFF
DNA: TGCAGCGTTGAAGATCTGGGGGTGTACACTGAAGCTTTCTTT

J: TRBJ2-4
length: 15
D: TRBD1
size: .
V: TRBV5-1
CDR3: CVSSRTGAELDIQYF
DNA: TGCGTCAGCAGCCGGACAGGGGCCGAATTGGACATTCAGTACTTC

J: TRBJ2-7
length: 17
D: TRBD1
size: .
V: TRBV4-2
CDR3: CARNQRGTGGGSYEQYF
DNA: TGTGCCAGGAACCAAAGGGGGACAGGGGGGGGCTCCTACGAGCAGTACTTC

J: TRBJ1-1
length: 19
D: .
size: .
V: TRBV6-2/TRBV6-3
CDR3: CASSYVEGGLGRRLTEAFF
DNA: TGTGCCAGCAGTTACGTGGAGGGCGGGCTTGGAAGGCGCCTCACTGAAGCTTTCTTT

J: TRBJ1-4
length: 15
D: TRBD1
size: medium-sized
V: TRBV6-5
CDR3: CASSFGQEGREKLFF
DNA: TGTGCCAGCAGTTTTGGACAGGAGGGACGGGAAAAACTGTTTTTT

J: TRBJ2-3
length: 15
D: .
size: .
V: TRBV20-1
CDR3: CSAVMGHHFTDTQYF
DNA: TGCAGTGCGGTAATGGGACATCATTTCACAGATACGCAGTATTTT

J: TRBJ2-1
length: 14
D: .
size: .
V: TRBV6-5
CDR3: CASSPRPYSNGQFF
DNA: TGTGCCAGCAGTCCCAGGCCCTATAGCAACGGGCAGTTCTTC

J: TRBJ2-7
length: 12
D: .
size: .
V: TRBV14
CDR3: CASSQVFGEQYF
DNA: TGTGCCAGCAGCCAAGTTTTTGGCGAGCAGTACTTC

J: TRBJ1-6
length: 15
D: .
size: many
V: TRBV7-9
CDR3: CASTYGRGGNSPLHF
DNA: TGTGCCAGCACCTACGGCAGGGGCGGGAATTCACCCCTCCACTTT

J: TRBJ1-4
length: 15
D: .
size: .
V: TRBV12-3/TRBV12-4
CDR3: CASSSFRRTNEKLFF
DNA: TGTGCCAGCAGTTCATTCCGGAGGACTAATGAAAAACTGTTTTTT

J: TRBJ2-7
length: 15
D: TRBD2
size: .
V: TRBV20-1
CDR3: CSARGLASGTYEQYF
DNA: TGCAGTGCTAGGGGTCTCGCTAGCGGAACCTACGAGCAGTATTTC

J: TRBJ2-5
length: 15
D: TRBD1
size: .
V: TRBV29-1
CDR3: CSAQRDSIIQETQYF
DNA: TGCAGTGCTCAAAGGGACAGCATAATCCAAGAGACCCAGTACTTC

J: TRBJ2-3
length: 14
D: TRBD2
size: once
V: TRBV11-3
CDR3: CASSFTSGTDTQYF
DNA: TGTGCCAGCAGCTTCACTAGCGGCACAGATACGCAGTATTTT

J: TRBJ2-1
length: 17
D: .
size: .
V: TRBV29-1
CDR3: CSVEGFRDTSSYNEQFF
DNA: TGCAGCGTTGAAGGTTTCCGGGACACGAGCTCCTACAATGAGCAGTTCTTC

J: TRBJ2-1
length: 14
D: TRBD2
size: .
V: TRBV10-3
CDR3: CATYPGLAADEQFF
DNA: TGTGCCACCTACCCGGGACTAGCAGCGGATGAGCAGTTCTTC

J: TRBJ2-5
length: 13
D: .
size: few
V: TRBV11-2
CDR3: CASGIEGPRTQYF
DNA: TGTGCCAGCGGCATAGAGGGACCCAGGACCCAGTACTTC